The T cell receptor beta chain described here comes from a study of Graves' ophthalmopathy and Graves' hyperthyroidism. Beta-chain TCR CDR3 regions were amplified from RNA transcripts. First-round RT-PCR employed HTBI primers, with a second-round multiplex PCR after it. TCRdb processed the multiplex PCR reads anew with MiXCR; each CDR3 protein has one entry. The sample gives about 400,000 distinct CDR3 sequences, 15% to 19% of which show up once; about 7% is in the top ten. This clonotype was seen at least ten times. CDR3 length: 13 residues. Unmatched junction bases numbered 3, after V lost 5 bases and J lost 4 bases. The germline gives CDR1 SGHDN, CDR2 FVKESK.

The sequenced sample was peripheral blood. The receptor was derived from a woman younger than 35 with stable Graves' hyperthyroidism. The V and J genes are TRBV14 and TRBJ2-5; 8 bases map to TRBD2. The CDR3 is CASSDGLAETQYF. The CDR3 DNA is TGTGCCAGCAGCGATGGACTAGCAGAGACCCAGTACTTC.